This T cell receptor beta chain was captured in a study of OX40 agonist ivuxolimab in advanced cancers. About the research overall: Every 2 weeks, patients received ivuxolimab intravenously, dosed at 0.01 to 10 mg/kg.

Autoimmune disease history or systemic immunosuppression meant exclusion. This CDR3 has 14 residues. Germline V CDR1 and CDR2: ENHRY, SYGVKD. V lost 10 bases, J lost 4 bases, and 9 bases stayed unmatched. Libraries were prepared by immunoSEQ multiplex PCR; TCRdb keeps only in-frame clonotypes and omits some of them. The sample lists around 56,000 clones, roughly 77% seen once, with roughly 1.2% in the top ten. The chain carries TRBV10-3 and TRBJ2-2; 7 bases map to TRBD1. The sequencing here drew on CD4+ or CD8+ T cells sorted from blood, taken in a trial of the OX40 agonist ivuxolimab. The receptor was derived from an adult with an advanced solid tumor such as melanoma, head and neck, liver or kidney cancer. CDR3 nucleotides: TGTGCCACGCGACAGGGATCGGGCACCGGGGAGCTGTTTTTT. Translation: CATRQGSGTGELFF.